The 13 T cell receptor beta chains reported below all come from one sample, sequenced in a study of T-cell reconstitution after alpha-beta-depleted transplantation in children. Preparing the TCRbeta library involved the use of unique molecular identifiers. TCRdb re-derived calls from the PCR reads in MiXCR, one entry per CDR3 protein. Found here are more than 200,000 distinct CDR3 sequences, 20% to 30% of them singletons; the top ten hold about 4.8%. The sequencing here drew on PBMCs, mostly from graft donor cells, taken 360 days after TCRalphabeta/CD19-depleted stem cell transplant. Receptors originate from a female patient younger than 10 who had a stem cell transplant for congenital amegakaryocytic thrombocytopenia, so the T cells may come from the graft donor.

The chain employs TRBV3-1 and TRBJ2-7, with D tentatively TRBD2 (6 bases). Germline CDR1 reads LGHDT; CDR2 reads YNNKEL (reference sequence). This CDR3 spans 13 amino acids. Trimming left V 6 bases short and J 1 base short, with 10 bases between. The CDR3 sequence: CASSATRSYEQYF. The CDR3 bases are TGTGCCAGCAGTGCGACTAGATCCTACGAGCAGTACTTC.

This clonotype was counted only a few times. This chain links TRBV6-5 with TRBJ2-1; no definite D call. V lost 6 bases and J lost 9, with 12 bases in between. This CDR3 has 12 amino acids. From germline, CDR1 is MNHEY and CDR2 SVGAGI. This CDR3 is CASSELGSEQFF. CDR3 bases: TGTGCCAGCAGCGAACTGGGTTCTGAGCAGTTCTTC.

In its sample, this clonotype was seen once. DNA of the CDR3: TGTGCCAGTAGTCCTCAGGGTCCGCAAGGAGAGCAGTACTTC. Amino acid sequence: CASSPQGPQGEQYF. The V and J genes are TRBV19 and TRBJ2-7, with D perhaps matching TRBD1 (5 bases). The germline V gene has CDR1 LNHDA and CDR2 SQIVND (reference sequence). Deletions cut 5 bases from V and 7 bases from J, with 18 bases between. The CDR3 length is 14 residues.

The table lists this clonotype with a few counts. The chain recombines TRBV7-2 with TRBJ2-3; tentative D call: TRBD2 (5 bases). The CDR3 runs to 14 residues. CDR1 SGHTA and CDR2 FQGNSA come from the germline V gene. Between the trimmed V and J ends, which lost 1 base and 2 bases, there was a span of 7 bases. The CDR3 sequence is CASSLVGDTDTQYF. The CDR3 nucleotides are TGTGCCAGCAGCTTAGTCGGGGACACAGATACGCAGTATTTT.

The chain couples TRBV6-5 to TRBJ1-4, with D tentatively TRBD1 (5 bases). CDR3 size: 15 residues. Trimming stripped 0 bases from V and 8 bases from J, with 13 bases between. The germline gives CDR1 MNHEY, CDR2 SVGAGI. The CDR3 region is CASSYSMGRGEKLFF. DNA of the CDR3: TGTGCCAGCAGTTACTCGATGGGCCGGGGGGAAAAACTGTTTTTT.

In its sample, this clonotype was seen a few times. The chain recombines TRBV12-3 or TRBV12-4 with TRBJ2-3; 14 bases line up with TRBD2. With V trimmed by 8 bases and J by 6 bases, 4 bases remained unmatched. The CDR3 sequence is 14 residues long. In DNA, the CDR3 is TGTGCCAGCGGGACTAGCGGGGGTTGGGATACGCAGTATTTT. It yields the protein CASGTSGGWDTQYF.

This clonotype was detected a few times. V and J are TRBV12-3 or TRBV12-4 and TRBJ2-7; TRBD2 might be the D (7 bases). The CDR3 has 15 amino acids. Trimming cost V 7 bases and J 4 bases, with 20 bases left between them. The CDR3 loop reads CASTQRGAPFYEQYF. The CDR3 DNA reads as TGTGCCAGCACCCAACGGGGGGCCCCGTTTTACGAGCAGTACTTC.

This clonotype was detected a few times. V usage is TRBV10-2 and J usage is TRBJ1-1; D unclear. The V end lost 3 bases, the J end lost 5 bases, and 10 bases lay between the germline ends. CDR1 is WSHSY, CDR2 SAAADI, per germline. This CDR3 comprises 13 residues. For the CDR3, the DNA is TGCGCCAGCAGTGACACCTTATCAACTGAAGCTTTCTTT. Translating gives CASSDTLSTEAFF.

The chain has TRBV20-1 and TRBJ2-2; possibly TRBD2 for D (5 bases). Trimming took 6 bases from V and 6 from J, leaving 20 bases between them. The germline V gene encodes CDR1 DFQATT and CDR2 SNEGSKA (reference sequence). The CDR3 covers 15 residues. CDR3 region: CSASSLGFESGELFF. The CDR3 DNA sequence: TGCAGTGCCAGTTCACTAGGGTTTGAGTCCGGGGAGCTGTTTTTT.

The V and J genes are TRBV10-3 and TRBJ2-5; 7 bases map to TRBD1. Germline-derived CDR1 and CDR2 are ENHRY and SYGVKD. This CDR3 is 16 amino acids long. J lost 4 bases, V lost 3 bases, and 11 bases had no gene match. CDR3 loop: CAISDKSTGVRETQYF. In DNA form, the CDR3 reads TGTGCCATCAGTGACAAATCCACAGGGGTGCGAGAGACCCAGTACTTC.

This clonotype was observed a few times. V gene TRBV12-3 or TRBV12-4 combines with J gene TRBJ2-1; D ambiguous. This CDR3 region has 11 residues. V gave up 7 bases and J gave up 8 bases, with 9 bases separating them. As DNA, the CDR3 is TGTGCCAGCACCCTAATGGATGAGCAGTTCTTC. It codes for CASTLMDEQFF.

This clonotype was seen ten or more times. The chain is built from TRBV20-1 and TRBJ2-5, with 7 bases identical to TRBD2. Germline V gene sequence: CDR1 DFQATT, CDR2 SNEGSKA (reference sequence). V lost 5 bases to trimming and J lost 5 bases; unmatched junction nucleotides: 14. The CDR3 has 15 amino acids. The CDR3 sequence: CSALRTRPATETQYF. Written as DNA, the CDR3 is TGCAGTGCTCTCAGGACTAGACCAGCCACCGAGACCCAGTACTTC.

This clonotype was seen repeatedly, ten times or more. The V and J genes are TRBV10-3 and TRBJ2-3; TRBD2 matches at 9 bases. The CDR3 is 15 amino acids. V trimming: 6 bases; J trimming: 0 bases; junction bases outside the gene matches: 4. The germline gives CDR1 ENHRY, CDR2 SYGVKD. DNA for the CDR3: TGTGCCATCAGGAGGACTAGCGTTAGCACAGATACGCAGTATTTT. It translates to CAIRRTSVSTDTQYF.